The 27 T cell receptor beta chains below all came from one sample that was sequenced in a study of Ad26.COV2.S vaccination and SARS-CoV-2 variants. Specified treatment: about 20 received Ad26.COV2.S at low or high dose, single or two shots; 5 received placebo; per-sample allocation not given. On day 63 after the first injection, vaccine and placebo recipients gave samples. Generated by immunoSEQ multiplex PCR, the TCRdb table keeps only in-frame clones and is missing some. Of about 350,000 clones listed, about 87% are singletons. Source: peripheral blood, taken in a trial of Ad26.COV2.S vaccine versus placebo. These TCRs come from a person between 18 and 59 years old who received the Ad26.COV2.S COVID-19 vaccine or a placebo.

V and J are TRBV28 and TRBJ2-7; either TRBD1 or TRBD2 may fit D (5 bases each). This CDR3 comprises 21 residues. V dropped 2 bases and J dropped 2 bases, with 31 bases sitting between them. The V gene's germline CDR1 is MDHEN and CDR2 SYDVKM. As DNA, the CDR3 is TGTGCCAGCAGTTTAGGACTCTTGTGGGGCCACTCGAATTTATTTACCTACGAGCAGTACTTC. Its protein is CASSLGLLWGHSNLFTYEQYF.

The chain uses TRBV19 and TRBJ2-6; no reliable D call. This CDR3 spans 14 amino acids. Trimming cost V 7 bases and J 0 bases, with 7 bases left between them. Germline assignment: CDR1 LNHDA and CDR2 SQIVND (reference sequence). The CDR3, as DNA: TGTGCCAGTACGGACCTCTCTGGGGCCAACGTCCTGACTTTC. Its translation: CASTDLSGANVLTF.

The chain couples TRBV10-1 to TRBJ2-1; D is possibly TRBD2 (5 bases). This CDR3 has 15 residues. The germline CDR1 and CDR2 sequences are WNHNN and SYGVQD (reference sequence). The V and J ends lost 7 bases and 0 bases respectively, with 13 bases between them. CDR3 sequence: CASNPQRYSYNEQFF. DNA of the CDR3: TGCGCCAGCAACCCCCAGCGGTACTCCTACAATGAGCAGTTCTTC.

The V gene is TRBV5-6, the J gene TRBJ1-2; 8 bases are a match to TRBD1. V shed 0 bases, J shed 4 bases, and the junction held 5 bases outside the gene matches. This CDR3 has 15 residues. Germline values: CDR1 SGHDT, CDR2 YYEEEE. The CDR3 reads CASSLGQGSVYGYTF. As DNA, the CDR3 is TGTGCCAGCAGCTTGGGACAGGGGTCTGTCTATGGCTACACCTTC.

The chain is built from TRBV7-9 and TRBJ2-4, with TRBD2 identical over 12 bases. CDR1 is SEHNR, CDR2 FQNEAQ, per germline (reference sequence). The J segment lost 8 bases and the V segment lost 4 bases, leaving 3 bases of the junction unmatched. This CDR3 spans 14 amino acids. The CDR3 sequence: CASSSSGGADIQYF. CDR3 sequence (DNA): TGTGCCAGCAGCTCTAGCGGGGGGGCAGACATTCAGTACTTC.

This clone was detected once. The J gene is TRBJ1-4, the V gene TRBV18, with TRBD1 matching over 7 bases. Germline lookup yields CDR1 KGHSH and CDR2 LQKENI. The V gene end was trimmed by 1 base and the J gene end by 0 bases; junction bases not matched to a gene: 11. The CDR3 is made up of 19 amino acids. The CDR3 region is CASSPRKGAANATNEKLFF. The CDR3 nucleotides read TGTGCCAGCTCACCACGCAAGGGGGCGGCTAATGCAACTAATGAAAAACTGTTTTTT.

The J gene is TRBJ2-1, the V gene TRBV6-4; D is possibly TRBD2 (5 bases). This CDR3 is built from 13 residues. The V gene lost 4 bases and the J gene lost 6 bases, with 10 bases spanning the gap. The germline V gene encodes CDR1 MRHNA and CDR2 SNTAGT. CDR3 loop: CASSVYGGNEQFF. CDR3 bases: TGTGCCAGCAGTGTTTACGGAGGCAATGAGCAGTTCTTC.

As DNA, the CDR3 is TGTGCCAGCAGTGAAGTGAGGGGCGGTTGGGGTGGCTACACCTTC. This encodes CASSEVRGGWGGYTF. The chain links TRBV2 to TRBJ1-2, with D maybe TRBD1 (5 bases). V lost 1 base and J 7 bases, leaving 16 bases between the germline ends. The V gene's germline CDR1 is SNHLY and CDR2 FYNNEI. This CDR3 has 15 amino acids.

This clone was seen a single time. J is TRBJ2-7 and V is TRBV19, with TRBD1 matching over 8 bases. This CDR3 is 14 amino acids long. Looked up from germline, CDR1 is LNHDA and CDR2 is SQIVND (reference sequence). With V trimmed by 5 bases and J by 8 bases, 11 bases remained unmatched. CDR3 in amino acids: CASSPRQGSHQQYF. The CDR3 DNA follows: TGTGCCAGTAGTCCAAGACAGGGGTCCCACCAGCAGTACTTC.

The rearrangement links TRBV5-1 to TRBJ2-3; D uncertain. The CDR3 runs to 14 residues. The germline V gene encodes CDR1 SGHRS and CDR2 YFSETQ. V dropped 1 base and J dropped 0 bases, with 6 bases sitting between them. As DNA, the CDR3 is TGCGCCAGCAGCTTGACAGCAAGCACAGATACGCAGTATTTT. As protein: CASSLTASTDTQYF.

The CDR3, as DNA: TGTGCCAGCAGCAAAAGGACAGGGCCTTACGAGCAGTACTTC. Translation: CASSKRTGPYEQYF. The chain links TRBV7-2 to TRBJ2-7; 8 positions agree with TRBD1. The CDR3 runs 14 residues. V gave up 5 bases and J gave up 4 bases; unmatched junction bases: 7. Germline CDR1 is SGHTA and CDR2 is FQGNSA.

This clone was picked up a small number of times. This chain uses TRBV30 with TRBJ1-1; 8 bases agree with TRBD1. The germline V gene has CDR1 GTSNPN and CDR2 SVGIG (reference sequence). Germline trimming cut 2 bases from V and 8 bases from J; bases unmatched to any gene: 22. The CDR3 runs 18 residues. The chain's CDR3 is CAWSTIAVGQGFGEEAFF. CDR3 bases: TGTGCCTGGAGTACCATCGCGGTAGGACAGGGTTTCGGTGAAGAAGCTTTCTTT.

This clone was found once. The chain has TRBV19 and TRBJ2-7, with TRBD1 matching 9 bases. CDR1 is LNHDA, CDR2 SQIVND, per germline (reference sequence). Trimming took 3 bases from V and 3 from J; bases not matched to a gene: 6. This CDR3 is built from 15 residues. CDR3 sequence reads: CASSMRDRAVYEQYF. CDR3 DNA sequence: TGTGCCAGTAGTATGCGGGACAGGGCGGTCTACGAGCAGTACTTC.

This chain connects TRBV5-1 to TRBJ2-7, with D perhaps matching TRBD1 (5 bases). Germline lookup yields CDR1 SGHRS and CDR2 YFSETQ. V shed 4 bases and J shed 4 bases, with 12 bases lying between them. There are 13 residues in the CDR3. CDR3 bases: TGCGCCAGCAGCCCCCAGGGCCCTTACGAGCAGTACTTC. Translation: CASSPQGPYEQYF.

J is TRBJ2-1 and V is TRBV7-2; D gene uncertain. The ends were cut back, 5 bases at V and 6 bases at J, with 14 bases in the middle. Per germline, CDR1 SGHTA and CDR2 FQGNSA. CDR3 length equals 14 residues. The CDR3 is CASSPSMGFNEQFF. DNA for the CDR3: TGTGCCAGCAGCCCATCAATGGGGTTCAATGAGCAGTTCTTC.

As DNA, the CDR3 is TGTGCCAGCTCACCAAGTGAAGCATCAGTCGCTGAAGCTTTCTTT. Protein: CASSPSEASVAEAFF. V and J are TRBV18 and TRBJ1-1; D not certain. This CDR3 contains 15 residues. V was cut by 2 bases and J by 6 bases, with 16 bases left in between. Germline V CDR1 and CDR2: KGHSH, LQKENI.

This clone has only one observation. The CDR3 loop is CASRPPGNSNEKLFF. Here the CDR3 DNA reads TGTGCCAGTAGACCCCCGGGAAACAGCAATGAAAAACTGTTTTTT. The gene calls are TRBV19 and TRBJ1-4; D remains unclear. This CDR3 is 15 amino acids long. V was cut by 6 bases and J by 5 bases, with 16 bases left in between. Germline lookup yields CDR1 LNHDA and CDR2 SQIVND (reference sequence).

The V and J genes are TRBV4-3 and TRBJ1-1; D is possibly TRBD1 (5 bases). CDR1 and CDR2 (germline): LGHNA, YSLEER. This CDR3 is 14 amino acids long. Trimming took 0 bases from V and 7 from J, leaving 12 bases between them. DNA for the CDR3: TGCGCCAGCAGCCAAGACGGGCGGGGCAATGAAGCTTTCTTT. Encoded protein: CASSQDGRGNEAFF.

The chain recombines TRBV4-1 with TRBJ2-5; no definite D call. The V end was cut by 8 bases, the J end by 4 bases, with 14 bases between. The CDR3 contains 13 residues. The germline CDR1 and CDR2 sequences are MGHRA and YSYEKL. The CDR3 spells CASAFGFRETQYF. CDR3 DNA sequence: TGCGCCAGCGCCTTTGGGTTTAGAGAGACCCAGTACTTC.

The V and J genes are TRBV6-2 or TRBV6-3 and TRBJ2-3, with D perhaps TRBD2 (5 bases). This CDR3 spans 13 amino acids. Germline V CDR1 and CDR2: MNHEY, SVGEGT. The V end lost 2 bases, the J end lost 5 bases, and 8 bases lay between the germline ends. For the CDR3, the DNA is TGTGCCAGCAGTTACGGAGGTTTAGATACGCAGTATTTT. Amino acids: CASSYGGLDTQYF.

The V call is TRBV27, the J call TRBJ2-1; 7 bases map to TRBD2. Germline CDR1 reads MNHEY; CDR2 reads SMNVEV (reference sequence). The length of the CDR3 is 15 residues. V lost 2 bases, J lost 4 bases, and 5 bases stayed unmatched. The CDR3 DNA reads TGTGCCAGCAGTTTAAGGGGACTAAGTTACAATGAGCAGTTCTTC. This gives the protein CASSLRGLSYNEQFF.

With regard to this clone: Other nucleotide sequences from this sample produce the same CDR3. The CDR3 protein is CATSDFYSNQPQHF. As DNA, the CDR3 is TGTGCCACCAGTGACTTTTATAGCAATCAGCCCCAGCATTTT. The genes are TRBV24-1 and TRBJ1-5; no clear D gene. Germline V CDR1 and CDR2: KGHDR, SFDVKD. The CDR3 spans 14 residues. V lost 4 bases to trimming and J lost 0 bases, with 6 bases between them.

Only one count was recorded for this clone. This chain links TRBV13 with TRBJ1-1; the D gene is possibly TRBD1 (5 bases). V was clipped by 1 base and J by 2 bases, with 17 bases between them. CDR1 and CDR2 (germline): PRHDT, FYEKMQ (reference sequence). CDR3 length: 17 residues. The CDR3 bases are TGTGCCAGCAGCTTAGCACGGGACTTCGGGCCTAACACTGAAGCTTTCTTT. Translation: CASSLARDFGPNTEAFF.

In DNA, the CDR3 is TGCGCCACCTCCGGGACAGGGGACTTCGAGCAGTACTTC. Translating it yields CATSGTGDFEQYF. The chain has TRBV10-1 and TRBJ2-7; TRBD1 agrees at 10 bases. The CDR3 is 13 residues long. With V trimmed by 10 bases and J by 6 bases, 9 bases remained unmatched. The germline V gene has CDR1 WNHNN and CDR2 SYGVQD (reference sequence).

This rearrangement joins TRBV2 to TRBJ1-5; 7 nucleotides line up with TRBD1. V lost 5 bases and J lost 4; bases outside the gene matches: 5. CDR1 SNHLY and CDR2 FYNNEI come from the germline V gene. The CDR3 is 14 residues long. The CDR3 sequence: CASSYRDRNQPQHF. As DNA, the CDR3 is TGTGCCAGCAGTTACCGGGACAGAAATCAGCCCCAGCATTTT.

V is TRBV7-9 and J is TRBJ2-3; no firm D call. The CDR3 consists of 15 residues. Germline CDR1 reads SEHNR; CDR2 reads FQNEAQ (reference sequence). The ends were cut back, 2 bases at V and 4 bases at J, with 13 bases in the middle. The CDR3 here is CASSLMVRTADTQYF. The CDR3 DNA is TGTGCCAGCAGCTTAATGGTTCGGACGGCAGATACGCAGTATTTT.

For this clone: In the same sample, other DNA sequences code for this CDR3. The CDR3 coding sequence is TGCGCCAGCAGTCTCGGGAGCACAGATACGCAGTATTTT. It is translated as CASSLGSTDTQYF. J is TRBJ2-3 and V is TRBV5-1; no clear D gene. Looked up from germline, CDR1 is SGHRS and CDR2 is YFSETQ. The CDR3 length is 13 residues. V was pared by 5 bases and J by 0 bases, with 7 bases between.